This note documents a single T cell receptor beta chain sequence. The sample is drawn from a study of blood T cell repertoires in COVID-19. Study information: PBMCs, B-cell-depleted T cells, or T cells provided the cDNA or gDNA that made up the material.

Germline V gene lookup returns CDR1 MNHNS and CDR2 SASEGT. Trimming removed 2 bases from V and 4 bases from J, with 9 bases in between. CDR3 size: 14 residues. As processed by the authors: For nucleated cells, counts were estimated from reference gene primer amplification. Measured with immunoSEQ multiplex PCR; TCRdb has only the in-frame clones, and not every one. The V and J calls and clone size were taken over from that table, and D and trimming were inferred from the DNA. This table holds about 110,000 clones, roughly 70% found once. The sequenced sample consisted of peripheral blood. The V gene is TRBV6-1, the J gene TRBJ1-3; D unclear. The receptor's source is a woman aged 40 to 50 with acute or convalescent COVID-19. This CDR3 is CASSEWELGNTIYF. CDR3 in DNA: TGTGCCAGCAGTGAATGGGAGCTGGGAAACACCATATATTTT.